The T cell receptor (beta chain) under discussion was sequenced for a study of tumor T cells in aggressive B-cell lymphoma. Using immunoSEQ multiplex PCR, the repertoire was profiled, and TCRdb retains in-frame clones only, with some absent. The table lists about 3,300 clones, about nine tenths of them singletons. This TCR came from an adult with diffuse large B cell lymphoma. Sequenced sample: tumor tissue.

DNA for the CDR3: TGTGCCAGCAGCCAAGAGTTGTATGTCTACGAGCAGTACTTC. Its protein product is CASSQELYVYEQYF. V and J are TRBV4-2 and TRBJ2-7; D is undetermined. V lost 0 bases and J 3 bases, leaving 9 bases between the germline ends. Germline V gene data show CDR1 as LGHNA and CDR2 as YNFKEQ. CDR3 length equals 14 residues.